The 10 T cell receptor beta chains below all came from one sample that was sequenced in a study of T cells in Graves' hyperthyroidism and ophthalmopathy. Amplification yielded TCR beta CDR3 regions, with RNA transcripts as the source. The TCR CDR3 was amplified in a first-round RT-PCR using the HTBI primer set. TCRdb re-called the multiplex PCR reads through MiXCR, storing one row per CDR3 protein. The sample has approximately 400,000 distinct CDR3 sequences, around a quarter seen once. The sequencing input was blood. These receptors were taken from a man aged 45-65 years with Graves' hyperthyroidism.

This clonotype has ten or more counts. Mismatch with germline at one junction end may stem from a read error. The chain combines TRBV5-1 with TRBJ2-3; TRBD2 matches 12 bases. The CDR3 contains 16 residues. The germline CDR1 and CDR2 sequences are SGHRS and YFSETQ. The CDR3, as DNA: TGTGCCAGCAGCTCGGGACTAGCGGGCGGCACAGATACGCAGTATTTT. Translating gives CASSSGLAGGTDTQYF.

This chain links TRBV5-4 with TRBJ2-1, with 7 nucleotides matching TRBD2. CDR1 and CDR2 (germline): SGHNT, YYREEE (reference sequence). There are 15 residues in the CDR3. V was clipped by 4 bases and J by 7 bases; unmatched bases: 11. The CDR3 here is CASSLAADPLNEQFF. As DNA, the CDR3 is TGTGCCAGCAGCCTAGCGGCTGACCCCTTGAATGAGCAGTTCTTC. Full variable domain (outside the CDR3, taken from reference TRBV5-4 and TRBJ2-1): ETGVTQSPTHLIKTRGQQVTLRCSSQSGHNTVSWYQQALGQGPQFIFQYYREEENGRGNFPPRFSGLQFPNYSSELNVNALELDDSALYLCASSLAADPLNEQFFGPGTRLTVL.

In DNA, the CDR3 is TGTGCCTGGGACAGGGGAAGCACAGATACGCAGTATTTT. It is translated as CAWDRGSTDTQYF. This rearrangement joins TRBV30 to TRBJ2-3; 8 bases align to TRBD1. CDR1 and CDR2 from the germline V gene are GTSNPN and SVGIG (reference sequence). The CDR3 has 13 residues. Trimming removed 5 bases from V and 0 bases from J; junction bases left unmatched: 1. The variable domain in full, completed from reference TRBV30 and TRBJ2-3, reads SQTIHQWPATLVQPVGSPLSLECTVEGTSNPNLYWYRQAAGRGLQLLFYSVGIGQISSEVPQNLSASRPQDRQFILSSKKLLLSDSGFYLCAWDRGSTDTQYFGPGTRLTVL.

The sample holds a few counts of this clonotype. This chain connects TRBV19 to TRBJ2-2; unclear D gene. Germline CDR1 LNHDA, CDR2 SQIVND (reference sequence). The V end lost 3 bases, the J end lost 0 bases, and 5 bases lay between the germline ends. The CDR3 has 14 amino acids. CDR3 nucleotides: TGTGCCAGTAGTATGTCCCCGAACACCGGGGAGCTGTTTTTT. Its translation: CASSMSPNTGELFF. Full variable domain (remainder filled in from reference TRBV19 and TRBJ2-2): DGGITQSPKYLFRKEGQNVTLSCEQNLNHDAMYWYRQDPGQGLRLIYYSQIVNDFQKGDIAEGYSVSREKKESFPLTVTSAQKNPTAFYLCASSMSPNTGELFFGEGSRLTVL.

The rearrangement links TRBV28 to TRBJ1-1; D unclear. V lost 6 bases, J lost 4 bases, and 9 bases lay in between. The CDR3 loop spans 12 amino acids. Per the germline V gene, CDR1 is MDHEN and CDR2 is SYDVKM. The CDR3, as DNA: TGTGCCAGCAGCCGGATTGGCACTGAAGCTTTCTTT. It specifies CASSRIGTEAFF.

V is TRBV12-3 or TRBV12-4 and J is TRBJ2-1, with TRBD2 identical over 9 bases. V dropped 4 bases and J dropped 6; count of bases not matched to a gene: 13. The CDR3 is 17 residues long. The CDR3 nucleotides read TGTGCCAGCAGTTATCACCGACTAGCGGACGTTCCCAATGAGCAGTTCTTC. Translated, it gives CASSYHRLADVPNEQFF.

J is TRBJ1-2 and V is TRBV7-9, with D unresolved. From germline, CDR1 is SEHNR and CDR2 FQNEAQ (reference sequence). The V end lost 1 base, the J end lost 8 bases, and 8 bases lay between the germline ends. The CDR3 extends over 12 amino acids. DNA of the CDR3: TGTGCCAGCAGCTTAGAGAGGAGAGGCTACACCTTC. Translating gives CASSLERRGYTF.

The V gene is TRBV7-9, the J gene TRBJ1-1; 7 bases map to TRBD1. In germline, CDR1 is SEHNR, CDR2 FQNEAQ (reference sequence). The length of the CDR3 is 13 residues. J gave up 6 bases and V 5 bases, and 6 bases lay outside the gene matches. CDR3 protein: CASSTAGQAEAFF. Written as DNA, the CDR3 is TGTGCCAGCAGCACCGCCGGACAGGCTGAAGCTTTCTTT.

V is TRBV5-5 and J is TRBJ2-2; unclear D gene. With 4 bases removed from V and 4 bases from J, the gap between germline ends came to 14 bases. CDR3 length: 15 amino acids. CDR1 and CDR2 (germline): SGHKS, YYEKEE (reference sequence). CDR3 residues: CASSPGALSTGELFF. In nucleotides, the CDR3 is TGTGCCAGCAGCCCGGGCGCCCTTTCCACCGGGGAGCTGTTTTTT.

This clonotype was detected many times. The chain combines TRBV12-3 or TRBV12-4 with TRBJ1-1; 7 bases match TRBD1. Germline trimming cut 5 bases from V and 6 bases from J; bases unmatched to any gene: 9. CDR3 length equals 14 residues. The CDR3 bases are TGTGCCAGCAGTCCAAGACAGGGAAGTTCTGAAGCTTTCTTT. It translates to CASSPRQGSSEAFF.